Shown below are 2 T cell receptor beta chains from a single sample sequenced in a study of cytomegalovirus exposure and HLA in healthy donors (dated by TCRdb to 2016 to 2017). The receptor library was made with the immunoSEQ multiplex PCR assay. A mixture of 60 forward primers for TCR Vbeta segments and 13 reverse primers for TCR Jbeta segments was used in the multiplex PCR. Not all clones reach the TCRdb copy of this immuneACCESS table, which keeps in-frame sequences only. Checked studies attribute under half of the gap to unresolved V genes and leave the rest unexplained. Here the sample has around 130,000 clones; 50% to 75% occur a single time. Under 9.5% of the sample belongs to the ten largest clones. The material sequenced was PBMCs. These TCRs come from a woman aged 40 to 50 in good health and CMV-seropositive.

The genes are TRBV28 and TRBJ2-5, with 9 bases identical to TRBD1. Germline loops: CDR1 MDHEN, CDR2 SYDVKM. Losses at the gene ends were 5 bases for V and 2 bases for J; bases not matched to a gene: 9. This CDR3 is 16 amino acids long. The CDR3 is CASSRIGTGQQETQYF. The CDR3 DNA reads TGTGCCAGCAGTAGAATCGGGACAGGGCAACAAGAGACCCAGTACTTC.

This sequence joins TRBV6-6 and TRBJ1-5; D possibly corresponds to TRBD1 (5 bases). The CDR3 has 15 amino acids. The V end was cut by 5 bases, the J end by 3 bases, with 14 bases between. The germline V gene encodes CDR1 MNHNY and CDR2 SVGAGI (reference sequence). CDR3 in amino acids: CASSLPLDTNQPQHF. The DNA for the CDR3 is TGTGCCAGCAGTCTCCCACTGGACACCAATCAGCCCCAGCATTTT.